A selection of T cell receptor beta chains follows, all from one sample in a study of control samples from healthy donors and cancer patients. Using immunoSEQ multiplex PCR, the repertoire was profiled, and TCRdb retains in-frame clones only, with some absent. The sample consists of around 200,000 clones, 80% to 95% of them appearing once. The specimen was blood. All receptors derive from a man in his late teens or twenties in good health. Both conserved end residues are part of each CDR3. A D gene is named only where the DNA matches it firmly. Size tells how often a clone was seen (once, few, many) or the class of an expanded clone, and some rows leave it out.

CDR3	DNA	J	size	V	D
CASGPGNSGNTIYF	TGCGCCAGCGGACCAGGGAACTCTGGAAACACCATATATTTT	TRBJ1-3	.	TRBV5-1	.
CASSLSFGQPQHF	TGTGCCAGCAGCTTAAGCTTCGGACAGCCCCAGCATTTT	TRBJ1-5	.	TRBV7-3	.
CASSLDTEAFF	TGTGCCAGCAGCTTGGACACTGAAGCTTTCTTT	TRBJ1-1	.	TRBV7-8	.
CATSRQVSYEQYF	TGTGCCACCAGCAGGCAGGTTTCCTACGAGCAGTACTTC	TRBJ2-7	.	TRBV15	.
CATSDLGLSTDTQYF	TGTGCCACCAGTGATTTAGGACTGAGCACAGATACGCAGTATTTT	TRBJ2-3	.	TRBV24-1	.
CASSIASAGGRTGELFF	TGTGCCAGTAGTATAGCTTCAGCGGGGGGGCGAACCGGGGAGCTGTTTTTT	TRBJ2-2	.	TRBV19	TRBD2
CAISGMDSGLQYF	TGTGCCATCAGTGGTATGGACAGCGGACTTCAGTACTTC	TRBJ2-4	.	TRBV10-3	.
CASSLSVFLGTQETQYF	TGTGCCAGCAGCTTGTCTGTTTTTCTTGGGACCCAAGAGACCCAGTACTTC	TRBJ2-5	once	TRBV5-4	.
CASSHATDRGPLETQYF	TGCGCCAGCAGCCACGCCACGGACAGGGGACCACTGGAGACCCAGTACTTC	TRBJ2-5	.	TRBV4-1	TRBD1
CASSPLRQVDTEAFF	TGTGCCAGCAGCCCACTCAGACAGGTGGACACTGAAGCTTTCTTT	TRBJ1-1	.	TRBV9	.
CSATDLVSAIQETQYF	TGCAGTGCTACTGACTTGGTCAGCGCGATCCAAGAGACCCAGTACTTC	TRBJ2-5	once	TRBV20-1	.
CASSSPGHSPLHF	TGTGCCAGCAGCTCCCCGGGGCATTCACCCCTCCACTTT	TRBJ1-6	.	TRBV11-3	.
CASSLDRGGNTIYF	TGTGCCAGCAGCTTGGACAGGGGTGGAAACACCATATATTTT	TRBJ1-3	once	TRBV7-6	TRBD1
CASSLGTGRYLEKLFF	TGTGCCAGCAGCCTTGGGACAGGCCGATACTTGGAAAAACTGTTTTTT	TRBJ1-4	.	TRBV13	TRBD1
CAGSFAGRNYGYTF	TGTGCCGGCAGTTTCGCAGGGCGTAACTATGGCTACACCTTC	TRBJ1-2	.	TRBV27	.
CAWSRGRLSTEAFF	TGTGCCTGGAGCAGGGGGCGGTTATCCACTGAAGCTTTCTTT	TRBJ1-1	.	TRBV30	TRBD1
CASSIGVGQAGYGYTF	TGTGCCAGTAGTATAGGTGTTGGTCAGGCGGGCTATGGCTACACCTTC	TRBJ1-2	.	TRBV19	.
CAWSVEVGYGYTF	TGTGCCTGGAGTGTTGAGGTGGGCTATGGCTACACCTTC	TRBJ1-2	.	TRBV30	.
CASSASPGGEQYF	TGCGCCAGCAGCGCCTCCCCAGGGGGCGAGCAGTACTTC	TRBJ2-7	.	TRBV5-1	TRBD1
CATSEGQGAEAFF	TGTGCCACCAGTGAGGGACAGGGTGCCGAAGCTTTCTTT	TRBJ1-1	.	TRBV24-1	TRBD1
CASRGLQGRANYGYTF	TGTGCCAGTAGGGGACTTCAGGGACGAGCTAACTATGGCTACACCTTC	TRBJ1-2	.	TRBV19	.
CASSFARETQYF	TGTGCCAGCAGCTTTGCCCGGGAGACCCAGTACTTC	TRBJ2-5	.	TRBV13	.
CASSFPTVVYGYTF	TGTGCCAGCAGTTTCCCGACAGTTGTCTATGGCTACACCTTC	TRBJ1-2	.	TRBV6-6	.
CASRWTAPRGELFF	TGCGCCAGCAGGTGGACAGCGCCCCGGGGGGAGCTGTTTTTT	TRBJ2-2	.	TRBV5-1	.